These 3 T cell receptor beta chains originate from one sample sequenced in a study of CD8+CD57+ T cells in acquired aplastic anemia. Investigators profiled TCR beta VDJ and CDR3 from genomic DNA template. TCRdb reanalysed the reads using MiXCR and keeps one entry per CDR3 protein. In the table there are hundreds of thousands of distinct CDR3 sequences, just under 70% of which are singletons. The sample taken for sequencing was sorted CD4+, CD8+, or CD8+CD57+ T cells (not recorded which) from PBMCs. The source is a human donor in good health, serving as a control.

The chain recombines TRBV5-1 with TRBJ1-2; 7 bases map to TRBD1. Per germline, CDR1 SGHRS and CDR2 YFSETQ. Losses at the gene ends were 8 bases for V and 1 base for J; bases not matched to a gene: 8. CDR3 length: 14 residues. The DNA for the CDR3 is TGCGCCAGGATAACAGGGGAACTTAACTATGGCTACACCTTC. Its protein is CARITGELNYGYTF.

The rearrangement joins TRBV20-1 to TRBJ1-5, with D unclear. The CDR3 is 13 residues long. Germline loops: CDR1 DFQATT, CDR2 SNEGSKA (reference sequence). Between the trimmed V and J ends, which lost 0 bases and 10 bases, there was a span of 13 bases. CDR3 amino acids: CSARDGEDSPQHF. The CDR3 region has the DNA TGCAGTGCTAGAGATGGGGAGGATTCACCCCAGCATTTT.

V and J are TRBV7-2 and TRBJ1-6; D possibly corresponds to TRBD1 (5 bases). V shed 6 bases and J shed 19 bases, with 25 bases lying between them. The CDR3 consists of 14 residues. Germline CDR1 is SGHTA and CDR2 is FQGNSA. The CDR3: CASRGMNGADEQHF. CDR3 in DNA: TGTGCCAGCAGGGGTATGAACGGGGCCGATGAGCAGCACTTT.